This TCR beta chain was identified during a study of cytomegalovirus exposure and HLA in healthy donors. Study-wide points: The study dropped some indistinguishable V segments, TRBV6-2 and TRBV6-3 among them. Highly shared variants forming one cluster were likely a sequencing artifact. According to an earlier analysis, most TCR beta V segments yielded productive rearrangements about 87% or about 30% of the time.

As to this clone: The antigen is undetermined.

The primer mix had 60 Vbeta and 13 Jbeta primers. Repertoires were generated with immunoSEQ multiplex PCR, while TCRdb's copy carries only in-frame clones and drops some. The repertoire holds about 140,000 clones, with more than 8% as singletons. Germline V lookup: CDR1 SNHLY, CDR2 FYNNEI. Trimming pared 6 bases from V and 5 bases from J, leaving 9 bases between. The CDR3 sequence is 12 residues long. The chain couples TRBV2 to TRBJ2-3; TRBD1 is a possible D gene (6 bases). The specimen was PBMCs. The clonotype comes from a man aged 45-65 years in good health and CMV-seronegative. CDR3 coding DNA: TGTGCCAGCAGGAAACAGGGAGATACGCAGTATTTT. It codes for CASRKQGDTQYF.